One and the same sample provided the 13 T cell receptor beta chains below, sequenced in a study of regulatory T cells in long-lasting Graves disease. Described time point: newly diagnosed GD, antithyroid drugs for less than 3 months. With RNA extracted from PBMCs as input, the TCR library was made. Through Arm-PCR of CDR3 regions and iRepertoire HTBI primers, TCR beta libraries were built. In TCRdb, the multiplex PCR reads were re-called with MiXCR into one record per CDR3 protein. The data contain about 310,000 distinct CDR3 sequences, under 20% of them singletons. Sequences were derived from peripheral blood mononuclear cells (PBMCs), sampled at new diagnosis, from a patient treated with antithyroid drugs. The receptors were sampled from a female donor with Graves disease.

This clonotype turned up a few times. This chain joins TRBV4-1 and TRBJ1-4; no firm D call. The germline CDR1 and CDR2 sequences are MGHRA and YSYEKL. This CDR3 has 15 residues. The ends were cut back, 4 bases at V and 7 bases at J, with 16 bases in the middle. The CDR3 sequence: CASSPESLPGEKLFF. The CDR3 bases are TGCGCCAGCAGCCCAGAGTCCCTGCCGGGTGAAAAACTGTTTTTT.

This clonotype came up a few times. The chain couples TRBV9 to TRBJ1-3; TRBD1 is a possible D gene (6 bases). Looked up from germline, CDR1 is SGDLS and CDR2 is YYNGEE. The V and J ends lost 0 bases and 4 bases respectively, with 8 bases between them. This CDR3 has 14 amino acids. The DNA of the CDR3 is TGTGCCAGCAGCGTAGCCGGGGGCGGAAACACCATATATTTT. Translation gives CASSVAGGGNTIYF.

This rearrangement joins TRBV10-2 to TRBJ1-2; D unresolved. V was pared by 1 base and J by 0 bases, with 9 bases between. This CDR3 comprises 15 residues. The germline V gene has CDR1 WSHSY and CDR2 SAAADI. The CDR3 region is CASSEFAGSNYGYTF. As DNA, the CDR3 is TGCGCCAGCAGTGAGTTTGCTGGGTCTAACTATGGCTACACCTTC.

This clonotype was picked up a small number of times. Written as DNA, the CDR3 is TGCAGCGTTGAGGGCAGGGGGACCTACGAGCAGTACTTC. Translating it yields CSVEGRGTYEQYF. The chain couples TRBV29-1 to TRBJ2-7; TRBD1 matches at 7 bases. V lost 3 bases and J lost 2; bases outside the gene matches: 4. The length of the CDR3 is 13 residues. The germline gives CDR1 SQVTM, CDR2 ANQGSEA.

This clonotype appeared many times. This chain joins TRBV11-2 and TRBJ2-7, with a weak D call TRBD2 (5 bases). Trimming stripped 5 bases from V and 7 bases from J, with 12 bases between. Germline V gene lookup returns CDR1 SGHAT and CDR2 FQNNGV. This CDR3 contains 12 residues. As DNA, the CDR3 is TGTGCCAGCAGCCAAGGGTCGGGGGAGCAGTACTTC. Its protein product is CASSQGSGEQYF.

In its sample, this clonotype was seen many times. J is TRBJ1-2 and V is TRBV19, with 7 nucleotides matching TRBD1. The germline V gene encodes CDR1 LNHDA and CDR2 SQIVND (reference sequence). CDR3 size: 13 residues. V lost 3 bases and J lost 6; bases outside the gene matches: 4. CDR3 DNA: TGTGCCAGTAGTATTAGACAGGGTAATGGCTACACCTTC. It codes for CASSIRQGNGYTF.

V is TRBV2 and J is TRBJ1-4; possibly TRBD1 for D (5 bases). This CDR3 contains 16 residues. Germline CDR1 and CDR2: SNHLY and FYNNEI. Trimming shortened V by 6 bases and J by 8 bases, and 22 bases separated the two germline ends. CDR3: CASSLGPVGDPEKLFF. In DNA form, the CDR3 reads TGTGCCAGCAGCTTGGGCCCGGTAGGGGATCCGGAAAAACTGTTTTTT. The whole variable domain, remainder taken from reference TRBV2 and TRBJ1-4, is EPEVTQTPSHQVTQMGQEVILRCVPISNHLYFYWYRQILGQKVEFLVSFYNNEISEKSEIFDDQFSVERPDGSNFTLKIRSTKLEDSAMYFCASSLGPVGDPEKLFFGSGTQLSVL.

Details on this clonotype: The conserved phenylalanine or tryptophan normally closing the CDR3 is absent here, so this likely arose from a read error. CDR3 in amino acids: CASSGDRDNSPLHL. The CDR3, as DNA: TGTGCCAGTAGTGGGGACAGGGATAATTCACCCCTCCACCTT. The chain has TRBV28 and TRBJ1-6, with TRBD1 identical over 9 bases. This CDR3 has 14 residues. With 9 bases clipped from V and 5 bases from J, the junction kept 5 bases outside the gene matches. From germline, CDR1 is MDHEN and CDR2 SYDVKM.

This clonotype was counted ten times or more. The chain joins TRBV19 to TRBJ2-7, with 7 bases matching TRBD2. The CDR3 runs 15 residues. V lost 3 bases, J lost 3 bases, and 8 bases stayed unmatched. Germline V lookup: CDR1 LNHDA, CDR2 SQIVND (reference sequence). For the CDR3, the DNA is TGTGCCAGTAGTATCCCGGGAGGTGAGAGCTACGAGCAGTACTTC. Translated: CASSIPGGESYEQYF.

In the case of this clonotype: A far bigger clonotype differs at one base, so this is likely a read error. This rearrangement joins TRBV12-3 or TRBV12-4 to TRBJ1-5; 10 bases fit TRBD1. The CDR3 is 14 amino acids. The V gene end was trimmed by 6 bases and the J gene end by 7 bases; junction bases not matched to a gene: 6. DNA of the CDR3: TGTGCCAGCAGACCCGGGACAGGGGTGCAGCCCCAGCATTTT. Protein product: CASRPGTGVQPQHF.

This chain's CDR3 is CASSPWTGFNQPQHF. The CDR3 nucleotides read TGTGCCAGCAGTCCCTGGACAGGGTTCAATCAGCCCCAGCATTTT. The chain has TRBV28 and TRBJ1-5; 8 bases fit TRBD1. Trimming at V came to 5 bases and at J to 3 bases, leaving 6 bases not matched to a gene. The CDR3 extends over 15 amino acids. CDR1 MDHEN and CDR2 SYDVKM come from the germline V gene. The whole variable domain, remainder taken from reference TRBV28 and TRBJ1-5, is DVKVTQSSRYLVKRTGEKVFLECVQDMDHENMFWYRQDPGLGLRLIYFSYDVKMKEKGDIPEGYSVSREKKERFSLILESASTNQTSMYLCASSPWTGFNQPQHFGDGTRLSIL.

This clonotype was found many times. V and J are TRBV5-1 and TRBJ2-7; D gene ambiguous. Germline CDR1 is SGHRS and CDR2 is YFSETQ. V was pared by 4 bases and J by 7 bases, with 15 bases between. CDR3 length: 13 amino acids. The CDR3, as DNA: TGCGCCAGCAGCCGAGGTCCTTTGGGGGAGCAGTACTTC. It yields the protein CASSRGPLGEQYF.

This clonotype has a count of ten or more. The V gene is TRBV11-3, the J gene TRBJ2-7, with D possibly being TRBD2 (6 bases). Trimming took 3 bases from V and 1 from J, leaving 7 bases between them. CDR1 SGHNT and CDR2 YENEEA come from the germline V gene. The CDR3 extends over 13 amino acids. Written as DNA, the CDR3 is TGTGCCAGCAGCTTCCGGGAGTCCTACGAGCAGTACTTC. It specifies CASSFRESYEQYF. The whole variable domain, filled in from reference TRBV11-3 and TRBJ2-7, reads EAGVVQSPRYKIIEKKQPVAFWCNPISGHNTLYWYLQNLGQGPELLIRYENEEAVDDSQLPKDRFSAERLKGVDSTLKIQPAELGDSAVYLCASSFRESYEQYFGPGTRLTVT.